A single sample gave rise to the 13 T cell receptor beta chains below, sequenced in a study of T cell responses to AZD1222 COVID-19 vaccine. Profiled with immunoSEQ multiplex PCR; TCRdb holds only in-frame clones, not every one. Of approximately 180,000 clones listed, 92% are singletons. The specimen comprised peripheral blood, sampled on day 0 of AZD1222 vaccination. These receptor sequences come from an adult in good health.

The chain carries TRBV12-5 and TRBJ2-1, with D perhaps TRBD1 (6 bases). Trimming removed 2 bases at V and 15 bases at J, with 20 bases between. In germline, CDR1 is LGHNT, CDR2 FRNRAP. The CDR3 has 14 residues. CDR3 residues: CASGLIPDRLEWFF. The CDR3 nucleotides are TGTGCTAGTGGTTTGATCCCAGACAGGCTAGAATGGTTCTTC. Combining the CDR3 with reference TRBV12-5 and TRBJ2-1 gives the whole variable domain DARVTQTPRHKVTEMGQEVTMRCQPILGHNTVFWYRQTMMQGLELLAYFRNRAPLDDSGMPKDRFSAEMPDATLATLKIQPSEPRDSAVYFCASGLIPDRLEWFFGPGTRLTVL.

The CDR3 loop reads CASSPGNSYNSPLHF. CDR3 in DNA: TGTGCCAGCAGCCCAGGGAACTCCTATAATTCACCCCTCCACTTT. The rearrangement uses TRBV7-3 and TRBJ1-6; D might be TRBD1 (5 bases). Germline lookup yields CDR1 SGHTA and CDR2 FQGTGA. The CDR3 totals 15 residues. V was clipped by 5 bases and J by 0 bases, with 8 bases between them. Together with reference TRBV7-3 and TRBJ1-6, the CDR3 gives the full variable domain: GAGVSQTPSNKVTEKGKYVELRCDPISGHTALYWYRQSLGQGPEFLIYFQGTGAADDSGLPNDRFFAVRPEGSVSTLKIQRTERGDSAVYLCASSPGNSYNSPLHFGNGTRLTVT.

V gene TRBV7-9 combines with J gene TRBJ1-1; 7 bases align to TRBD1. The CDR3 sequence is 16 residues long. Germline CDR1 is SEHNR and CDR2 is FQNEAQ (reference sequence). J gave up 1 base and V 5 bases, and 10 bases lay outside the gene matches. The CDR3 loop reads CASSGRQGRENTEAFF. The CDR3 region has the DNA TGTGCCAGCAGCGGACGACAGGGCAGAGAGAACACTGAAGCTTTCTTT.

The V gene is TRBV7-2, the J gene TRBJ2-3, with a possible D match to TRBD2 (5 bases). V gave up 1 base and J gave up 3 bases, with 11 bases separating them. The CDR3 sequence is 15 residues long. Germline-derived CDR1 and CDR2 are SGHTA and FQGNSA. This chain's CDR3 is CASSLEEALTDTQYF. DNA of the CDR3: TGTGCCAGCAGCTTAGAGGAGGCCCTGACAGATACGCAGTATTTT.

This chain uses TRBV2 with TRBJ1-3; no clear D gene. The CDR3 has 15 residues. V was cut by 0 bases and J by 3 bases, with 9 bases left in between. CDR1 is SNHLY, CDR2 FYNNEI, per germline. The CDR3 sequence: CASSEAVRGGNTIYF. The DNA of the CDR3 is TGTGCCAGCAGTGAAGCGGTACGGGGTGGAAACACCATATATTTT.

This clone was seen once. The V gene is TRBV28, the J gene TRBJ1-5; 7 nucleotides align to TRBD1. This CDR3 comprises 15 residues. Germline CDR1 reads MDHEN; CDR2 reads SYDVKM. V was pared by 3 bases and J by 6 bases, with 8 bases of the junction left unmatched. The CDR3 protein is CASSFPGQEFQPQHF. CDR3 DNA sequence: TGTGCCAGCAGTTTTCCCGGACAGGAATTTCAGCCCCAGCATTTT.

The gene calls are TRBV29-1 and TRBJ2-7; TRBD2 matches at 13 bases. J was trimmed by 9 bases and V by 2 bases; bases with no gene match: 10. Per the germline V gene, CDR1 is SQVTM and CDR2 is ANQGSEA. CDR3 length: 15 residues. The CDR3 sequence is CSVERPGLAGSRQYF. In nucleotides, the CDR3 is TGCAGCGTTGAACGCCCGGGACTAGCGGGATCCAGGCAGTACTTC.

The rearrangement uses TRBV6-4 and TRBJ2-3; 10 positions agree with TRBD2. Germline assignment: CDR1 MRHNA and CDR2 SNTAGT. V shed 3 bases, J shed 2 bases, and the junction held 2 bases outside the gene matches. This CDR3 is built from 15 residues. In nucleotides, the CDR3 is TGTGCCAGCAGTGAGAGCGGGGGGGCCACAGATACGCAGTATTTT. Translating gives CASSESGGATDTQYF.

This clone was recorded only once. The CDR3 sequence is CASSLAHRVPHEQYV. The CDR3 nucleotides read TGTGCCAGCAGCTTGGCCCACAGGGTACCGCACGAGCAGTACGTC. This chain joins TRBV7-2 and TRBJ2-7, with a tentative D call TRBD1 (6 bases). The germline CDR1 and CDR2 sequences are SGHTA and FQGNSA. CDR3 length: 15 residues. The V and J ends lost 3 bases and 5 bases respectively, with 17 bases between them.

The genes are TRBV19 and TRBJ2-7, with TRBD1 matching 7 bases. The CDR3 is made up of 14 amino acids. CDR1 LNHDA and CDR2 SQIVND come from the germline V gene (reference sequence). V lost 7 bases, J lost 2 bases, and 8 bases stayed unmatched. CDR3 amino acids: CASKRGQGTYEQYF. The DNA for the CDR3 is TGTGCCAGTAAAAGGGGGCAGGGAACCTACGAGCAGTACTTC.

The gene calls are TRBV29-1 and TRBJ1-1; the D gene is possibly TRBD1 (6 bases). This CDR3 contains 14 residues. Germline assignment: CDR1 SQVTM and CDR2 ANQGSEA. V was shortened by 6 bases and J by 5 bases, with 19 bases between the two germline ends. The CDR3: CSVAGGGVWTEAFF. CDR3 coding DNA: TGCAGCGTCGCCGGAGGGGGGGTTTGGACTGAAGCTTTCTTT. The full variable domain, its missing parts supplied by reference TRBV29-1 and TRBJ1-1, is SAVISQKPSRDICQRGTSLTIQCQVDSQVTMMFWYRQQPGQSLTLIATANQGSEATYESGFVIDKFPISRPNLTFSTLTVSNMSPEDSSIYLCSVAGGGVWTEAFFGQGTRLTVV.

The chain uses TRBV12-3 or TRBV12-4 and TRBJ1-2; D not certain. Trimming removed 3 bases at V and 6 bases at J, with 11 bases between. The CDR3 length is 13 residues. CDR3 nucleotides: TGTGCCAGCAGTTTGATGATTTCCCATGGCTACACCTTC. Translating it yields CASSLMISHGYTF.

CDR3 coding DNA: TGCAGCGTTAAGTCCCAGTCTTTGGGCTACACCTTC. It encodes CSVKSQSLGYTF. The gene calls are TRBV29-1 and TRBJ1-2; D is unresolved. With 5 bases removed from V and 8 bases from J, the gap between germline ends came to 15 bases. Germline V gene sequence: CDR1 SQVTM, CDR2 ANQGSEA. This CDR3 region has 12 residues.